A selection of T cell receptor beta chains follows, all from one sample in a study of cytomegalovirus exposure and HLA in healthy donors. Libraries were prepared by immunoSEQ multiplex PCR; TCRdb keeps only in-frame clonotypes and omits some of them. Counted here are roughly 110,000 clones, approximately 81% occurring once; the ten biggest clones make up around 3%. Sequencing was done on a sample of PBMCs. These receptors were obtained from a woman between 18 and 29 years old in good health and CMV-seropositive. CDR3s include the opening cysteine and the closing phenylalanine or tryptophan. The order of the fields is D gene, V gene, clone size, J gene, CDR3 DNA, CDR3 protein. D genes are given only for firm matches. Only part of the rows carry a size: once, few, many, or a class if the clone is expanded.

D gene: .
V gene: TRBV10-1
clone size: .
J gene: TRBJ1-4
CDR3 DNA: TGCGCCAGCAGTGAGTCGGCAGGGTCGGGTGAAAAACTGTTTTTT
CDR3 protein: CASSESAGSGEKLFF

D gene: TRBD1
V gene: TRBV4-1
clone size: .
J gene: TRBJ1-4
CDR3 DNA: TGCGCCAGCAGCCCGCGGACAGGCGCAACTAATGAAAAACTGTTTTTT
CDR3 protein: CASSPRTGATNEKLFF

D gene: .
V gene: TRBV14
clone size: .
J gene: TRBJ2-7
CDR3 DNA: TGTGCCAGCAGCCCCCTTTCCGGCGGATCCTACTACGAGCAGTACTTC
CDR3 protein: CASSPLSGGSYYEQYF

D gene: .
V gene: TRBV10-2
clone size: .
J gene: TRBJ1-2
CDR3 DNA: TGCGCCAGCAGTGAAGGCAGGGTGTATGGCTACACCTTC
CDR3 protein: CASSEGRVYGYTF

D gene: TRBD1
V gene: TRBV18
clone size: .
J gene: TRBJ1-4
CDR3 DNA: TGTGCCAGCTCACTCAGGGACAGGAATGAAAAACTGTTTTTT
CDR3 protein: CASSLRDRNEKLFF

D gene: TRBD2
V gene: TRBV7-9
clone size: .
J gene: TRBJ2-7
CDR3 DNA: TGTGCCAGCAGCTCCCTGTATAGGGCTAGCGGGTTCTACGAGCAGTACTTC
CDR3 protein: CASSSLYRASGFYEQYF

D gene: .
V gene: TRBV5-4
clone size: .
J gene: TRBJ1-1
CDR3 DNA: TGTGCCAGCAGCTTGCCGGGTATGAACACTGAAGCTTTCTTT
CDR3 protein: CASSLPGMNTEAFF

D gene: .
V gene: TRBV10-1
clone size: once
J gene: TRBJ2-2
CDR3 DNA: TGCGCCAGCAGTGTGGCAGGCTTCACCGGGGAGCTGTTTTTT
CDR3 protein: CASSVAGFTGELFF

D gene: TRBD1
V gene: TRBV5-1
clone size: .
J gene: TRBJ1-1
CDR3 DNA: TGCGCCAGCAGCCCGGGGACAGGGGGATCCATCCTGACTTTCTTT
CDR3 protein: CASSPGTGGSILTFF

D gene: TRBD2
V gene: TRBV9
clone size: once
J gene: TRBJ2-3
CDR3 DNA: TGTGCCAGCAGCGAAGGGACTAGCGGGAGGGTACTGACAGATACGCAGTATTTT
CDR3 protein: CASSEGTSGRVLTDTQYF

D gene: .
V gene: TRBV25-1
clone size: .
J gene: TRBJ1-3
CDR3 DNA: TGTGCCAGCAGTGACTTACACAGCTCTGGAAACACCATATATTTT
CDR3 protein: CASSDLHSSGNTIYF

D gene: TRBD1
V gene: TRBV7-9
clone size: .
J gene: TRBJ2-7
CDR3 DNA: TGTACCAGCAGCGGACAGGGCGAGCGGCAGTACTTC
CDR3 protein: CTSSGQGERQYF

D gene: TRBD1
V gene: TRBV11-3
clone size: .
J gene: TRBJ2-7
CDR3 DNA: TGTGCCAGCAGCCCTCGACAGGGTAGGGACGAGCAGTACTTC
CDR3 protein: CASSPRQGRDEQYF

D gene: .
V gene: TRBV6-5
clone size: .
J gene: TRBJ1-2
CDR3 DNA: TGTGCCAGCAGTGGGATCCAGGGGTTAGGAGGCTACACCTTC
CDR3 protein: CASSGIQGLGGYTF

D gene: TRBD1
V gene: TRBV18
clone size: few
J gene: TRBJ1-4
CDR3 DNA: TGTGCCAGCTCAATCTACAGGGGAGTTCGGGAAAAACTGTTTTTT
CDR3 protein: CASSIYRGVREKLFF

D gene: .
V gene: TRBV30
clone size: .
J gene: TRBJ1-1
CDR3 DNA: TGTGCCTGGATCGGGCGGGCTGCGGGTGCTTTCTTT
CDR3 protein: CAWIGRAAGAFF

D gene: TRBD1
V gene: TRBV27
clone size: .
J gene: TRBJ1-2
CDR3 DNA: TGTGCCAGCAGTTTGGAAGGAGGGGGCGCGATCTATGGCTACACCTTC
CDR3 protein: CASSLEGGGAIYGYTF

D gene: TRBD2
V gene: TRBV6-5
clone size: .
J gene: TRBJ2-7
CDR3 DNA: TGTGCCAGCAGTCAGGGGACTAGCGGGAGCTACGAGCAGTACTTC
CDR3 protein: CASSQGTSGSYEQYF

D gene: TRBD1
V gene: TRBV18
clone size: .
J gene: TRBJ1-2
CDR3 DNA: TGTGCCAGCTCACCTTTGACAGGGGAGAACTATGGCTACACCTTC
CDR3 protein: CASSPLTGENYGYTF

D gene: .
V gene: TRBV7-3
clone size: .
J gene: TRBJ2-3
CDR3 DNA: TGTGCCAGCAGCTTAGATGACTACACAGATACGCAGTATTTT
CDR3 protein: CASSLDDYTDTQYF

D gene: .
V gene: TRBV7-8
clone size: .
J gene: TRBJ2-7
CDR3 DNA: TGTGCCAGCAGCTTACGACGACTTGCTCCCTACGAGCAGTACTTC
CDR3 protein: CASSLRRLAPYEQYF

D gene: .
V gene: TRBV2
clone size: .
J gene: TRBJ1-2
CDR3 DNA: TGTGCCAGTCTCTTTCGGACAGTCCCTAACTATGGCTACACCTTC
CDR3 protein: CASLFRTVPNYGYTF

D gene: TRBD2
V gene: TRBV5-4
clone size: .
J gene: TRBJ2-5
CDR3 DNA: TGTGCCAGCAGCTTCCTAGCGGGAGGAGTGGAGACCCAGTACTTC
CDR3 protein: CASSFLAGGVETQYF

D gene: .
V gene: TRBV27
clone size: once
J gene: TRBJ2-2
CDR3 DNA: TGTGCCAGCAGTCTAACGACTCTATTGAACACCGGGGAGCTGTTTTTT
CDR3 protein: CASSLTTLLNTGELFF

D gene: .
V gene: TRBV9
clone size: .
J gene: TRBJ1-1
CDR3 DNA: TGTGCCAGCAGCGCGAACAGGGTTGGTGAAGCTTTCTTT
CDR3 protein: CASSANRVGEAFF

D gene: .
V gene: TRBV6-1
clone size: few
J gene: TRBJ2-2
CDR3 DNA: TGTGCCAGCAGTAATTATCGGAACACCGGGGAGCTGTTTTTT
CDR3 protein: CASSNYRNTGELFF

D gene: .
V gene: TRBV15
clone size: .
J gene: TRBJ2-5
CDR3 DNA: TGTGCCATCTCGAGGGGGGGGGCGAGGGAGACCCAGTACTTC
CDR3 protein: CAISRGGARETQYF

D gene: TRBD2
V gene: TRBV4-1
clone size: .
J gene: TRBJ2-1
CDR3 DNA: TGCGCCAGCAGCCAAGTAGTTGTAGGACTAGCGGGAGGGCCTTACAATGAGCAGTTCTTC
CDR3 protein: CASSQVVVGLAGGPYNEQFF